This record covers a single T cell receptor beta chain. Its antigen is as yet unknown. Profiled with immunoSEQ multiplex PCR; TCRdb holds only in-frame clones, not every one. The sample contains roughly 13,000 clones, 75% to 90% of which appear only once. This entry belongs to a study of monozygotic twins with cystic fibrosis. The study's findings and limits: Unrelated CF individuals shared fewer identical clonotypes than monozygotic CF twins. Low clonality (median around 0.0095) suggested a mostly naive repertoire. In 13 of 16 pairs, V gene usage was closest to the co-twin's.

This CDR3 is 18 amino acids long. J gave up 0 bases and V 1 base, and 4 bases lay outside the gene matches. Germline V gene data show CDR1 as SGHTA and CDR2 as FQGNSA. The chain employs TRBV7-2 and TRBJ2-5, with 14 bases matching TRBD2. The sequence came from a boy aged 10-17 years with cystic fibrosis. The sequenced sample consisted of blood. The CDR3 DNA reads TGTGCCAGCAGCTTAGGGACTAGCGGGGGGAGGTACCAAGAGACCCAGTACTTC. Encoded protein: CASSLGTSGGRYQETQYF.